This is a list of T cell receptor beta chains from one sample in a study of patients and donors after allogeneic stem cell transplantation. TCRdb recomputed calls from the RT-PCR reads with MiXCR, one row per CDR3 protein. The sample holds hundreds of thousands of distinct CDR3 sequences, roughly 16% seen once. Sequencing used blood, either unsorted or a sorted T cell fraction (not recorded which). The receptors derive from a human donor who was either an allogeneic HSCT recipient or a stem cell or donor lymphocyte infusion donor (not recorded which). It is not recorded whose cells these are; they may come from a transplant donor. The CDR3 runs from the conserved cysteine through the conserved F or W. A D gene is named only where the DNA matches it firmly. Not every row has a clone size; where given, it reads once, few, many or a size class.

size	V	J	D	CDR3	DNA
.	TRBV11-2	TRBJ2-1	TRBD1	CASRFWRNPTGEQFF	TGTGCCAGCAGATTCTGGCGAAACCCGACAGGGGAGCAGTTCTTC
.	TRBV4-2	TRBJ2-4	TRBD2	CASSQATSGGAKNIQYF	TGTGCCAGCAGCCAGGCTACTAGCGGGGGGGCCAAAAACATTCAGTACTTC
many	TRBV7-2	TRBJ1-2	.	CASSSQQVDYGYTF	TGTGCCAGCAGCTCACAACAGGTCGACTATGGCTACACCTTC
few	TRBV6-1	TRBJ2-6	.	CASSPSPVWPGANVLTF	TGTGCCAGCAGCCCCTCCCCCGTTTGGCCTGGGGCCAACGTCCTGACTTTC
few	TRBV20-1	TRBJ1-1	.	CSASAGTMNTEAFF	TGCAGTGCTTCCGCCGGGACCATGAACACTGAAGCTTTCTTT
few	TRBV5-6	TRBJ1-4	.	CASSLVETETNEKLFF	TGTGCCAGCAGCTTGGTCGAGACAGAAACTAATGAAAAACTGTTTTTT
.	TRBV5-1	TRBJ2-5	TRBD2	CASSLGPAGQETQYF	TGCGCCAGCAGCTTGGGCCCAGCGGGGCAAGAGACCCAGTACTTC
few	TRBV6-1	TRBJ2-6	TRBD1	CASSESGTGVSGANVLTF	TGTGCCAGCAGTGAATCCGGGACAGGGGTTTCTGGGGCCAACGTCCTGACTTTC
few	TRBV4-2	TRBJ2-6	TRBD2	CASSQVGAGPGANVLTF	TGTGCCAGCAGCCAAGTGGGAGCGGGGCCTGGGGCCAACGTCCTGACTTTC
.	TRBV6-2/TRBV6-3	TRBJ1-5	.	CASSHRPGNNQPQHF	TGTGCCAGCAGTCACCGACCGGGGAACAATCAGCCCCAGCATTTT
.	TRBV3-1	TRBJ2-5	.	CASSWGPEETQYF	TGTGCCAGCAGCTGGGGCCCGGAAGAGACCCAGTACTTC
.	TRBV6-1	TRBJ1-2	TRBD1	CASRPGQEGGYGYTF	TGTGCCAGCAGACCCGGACAGGAAGGAGGCTATGGCTACACCTTC
few	TRBV2	TRBJ1-5	.	CASSETDPSNQPQHF	TGTGCCAGCAGTGAGACAGACCCTAGCAATCAGCCCCAGCATTTT
.	TRBV19	TRBJ1-5	TRBD1	CASIDRGPSDNQPQHF	TGTGCCAGCATAGACAGGGGACCAAGCGACAATCAGCCCCAGCATTTT
.	TRBV6-2/TRBV6-3	TRBJ2-6	.	CASREGARSGANVLTF	TGTGCCAGCAGGGAGGGGGCGCGCTCTGGGGCCAACGTCCTGACTTTC
.	TRBV30	TRBJ2-6	.	CAWGLGGSGANVLTF	TGTGCCTGGGGGCTCGGGGGCTCTGGGGCCAACGTCCTGACTTTC
many	TRBV4-3	TRBJ1-6	.	CASSQEGVGNSPLHF	TGCGCCAGCAGCCAAGAAGGGGTGGGTAATTCACCCCTCCACTTT
many	TRBV2	TRBJ2-7	.	CASSESRLKTYEQYF	TGTGCCAGCAGTGAAAGCCGCCTCAAGACCTACGAGCAGTACTTC
.	TRBV5-1	TRBJ2-3	.	CASSSSLAGLGTQYF	TGCGCCAGCAGCTCCTCTCTCGCCGGCCTTGGTACGCAGTATTTT
.	TRBV29-1	TRBJ2-5	.	CSVLRDTKQETQYF	TGCAGCGTCCTAAGGGACACTAAGCAAGAGACCCAGTACTTC
.	TRBV20-1	TRBJ2-5	TRBD2	CSVRIAGLETQYF	TGCAGTGTTAGAATAGCGGGATTGGAGACCCAGTACTTC
few	TRBV18	TRBJ1-1	.	CASSLQIGVGVTEAFF	TGTGCCAGCTCCCTTCAGATCGGGGTGGGCGTCACTGAAGCTTTCTTT
few	TRBV5-4	TRBJ2-7	TRBD1	CASSSPGTGRYEQYF	TGTGCCAGCAGCTCACCCGGGACAGGGCGATACGAGCAGTACTTC
.	TRBV4-1	TRBJ1-2	.	CASSLIGYGYTF	TGCGCCAGCAGCCTGATCGGCTATGGCTACACCTTC
once	TRBV5-1	TRBJ1-3	.	CASSPGPENTIYF	TGCGCCAGCAGCCCAGGCCCAGAGAACACCATATATTTT
many	TRBV4-3	TRBJ2-3	.	CASSQANTQYF	TGCGCCAGCAGCCAGGCTAATACGCAGTATTTT
few	TRBV7-6	TRBJ2-5	TRBD2	CASSLAGGFKETQYF	TGTGCCAGCAGCTTAGCGGGGGGGTTTAAAGAGACCCAGTACTTC
.	TRBV2	TRBJ1-6	.	CASRINSPLHF	TGTGCCAGCAGGATTAATTCACCCCTCCACTTT
.	TRBV19	TRBJ1-2	.	CASTPARDTFYGYTF	TGTGCCAGTACTCCGGCTCGGGACACGTTCTATGGCTACACCTTC
many	TRBV12-3/TRBV12-4	TRBJ2-1	TRBD1	CASRTAGGNEQFF	TGTGCCAGCAGAACAGCAGGGGGCAATGAGCAGTTCTTC
.	TRBV7-2	TRBJ2-3	.	CASSFRKARADTQYF	TGTGCCAGCAGCTTTAGGAAGGCCAGGGCAGATACGCAGTATTTT
.	TRBV30	TRBJ2-3	.	CAWRGVATDTQYF	TGTGCCTGGAGAGGGGTTGCCACAGATACGCAGTATTTT
few	TRBV9	TRBJ2-1	.	CASSGLVMGNEQFF	TGTGCCAGCAGCGGACTAGTTATGGGTAATGAGCAGTTCTTC
.	TRBV5-4	TRBJ2-7	TRBD2	CASSLARNSGGREQYF	TGTGCCAGCAGCTTGGCCAGGAATAGCGGGGGGCGCGAGCAGTACTTC
few	TRBV7-9	TRBJ1-4	.	CASSLDRNEKLFF	TGTGCCAGCAGCTTAGACAGAAATGAAAAACTGTTTTTT
.	TRBV25-1	TRBJ2-1	.	CASSELHVQSGEQFF	TGTGCCAGCAGTGAATTGCACGTCCAGAGCGGTGAGCAGTTCTTC
many	TRBV29-1	TRBJ1-1	TRBD1	CSGGWTGAVGTEAFF	TGCAGCGGGGGTTGGACAGGGGCTGTAGGCACTGAAGCTTTCTTT
few	TRBV9	TRBJ1-2	.	CASSVRGNELGYGYTF	TGTGCCAGCAGCGTGAGAGGAAACGAACTGGGCTATGGCTACACCTTC
.	TRBV18	TRBJ2-6	TRBD1	CASSPWQGALGANVLTF	TGTGCCAGCTCACCATGGCAGGGGGCGCTTGGGGCCAACGTCCTGACTTTC
few	TRBV9	TRBJ2-7	TRBD2	CASSVGVAGSYEQYF	TGTGCCAGCAGCGTAGGAGTAGCGGGGTCCTACGAGCAGTACTTC